This T cell receptor beta chain emerged from a study of T cells in Graves' hyperthyroidism and ophthalmopathy. Study results and limitations: The model's output predicted ophthalmopathy at a median of about 5.9 months prior to onset.

The TCR beta CDR3 regions underwent amplification using RNA transcripts as the source. The study used the HTBI primer set for a first-round RT-PCR of the TCR CDR3. In TCRdb, the multiplex PCR reads were re-called with MiXCR into one record per CDR3 protein. The sample consists of a few hundred thousand distinct CDR3 sequences, 15% to 20% of them appearing once. There are many counts of this clonotype. Its antigen is unknown. The germline gives CDR1 GTSNPN, CDR2 SVGIG (reference sequence). The CDR3 runs 12 residues. V lost 5 bases, J lost 5 bases, and 3 bases stayed unmatched. Ophthalmopathy patients had Clinical Activity Score at least 3, NOSPECS grade at least 4, duration under 3 months.

The genes are TRBV30 and TRBJ2-7; 10 bases map to TRBD2. The clonotype was recovered from a middle-aged woman with Graves' ophthalmopathy. The material sequenced was blood. CDR3 protein: CAWGSGRDEQYF. The CDR3 DNA is TGTGCCTGGGGAAGCGGGAGGGACGAGCAGTACTTC.